The clone carrying this T cell receptor beta chain was detected only a few times. Its cognate antigen is unknown. TCRdb re-called the 5' RACE reads through MiXCR, storing one row per CDR3 protein. Here the sample spans 550,000 to 800,000 distinct CDR3 sequences, about 7% being singletons. Among all donors, each was a healthy Caucasian. The record originates from a study of identical twins. The CDR3 spans 13 residues. Germline assignment: CDR1 SGHAT and CDR2 FQNNGV. V was clipped by 5 bases and J by 6 bases; unmatched bases: 6. Whole-study results and caveats: Models underpredicted monozygotic twin sharing of out-of-frame TCR alpha.

These records were also assigned to another study, of yellow fever vaccine responses in identical twins.

This chain connects TRBV11-2 to TRBJ1-2, with 7 bases that match TRBD1. The sequence came from a young woman in good health. Sequencing was performed on PBMCs. This chain's CDR3 is CASSRQGSHGYTF. CDR3 bases: TGTGCCAGCAGCCGACAGGGATCGCATGGCTACACCTTC.